A single sample gave rise to the 18 T cell receptor beta chains below, sequenced in a study of T cell clonality in common variable immunodeficiency. Study results and caveats: Common variable immunodeficiency TCR beta sequences reportedly had fewer deletions and N-nucleotide insertions.

Their target antigens are unknown. Clones were read by immunoSEQ multiplex PCR, and TCRdb kept only the in-frame ones, dropping some. The sample holds under 35,000 clones, and no clone turns up only once. Specimen: peripheral blood mononuclear cells. The receptors were sampled from a human donor with common variable immunodeficiency.

There are a few counts of this clone. The read is 3 residues too short to cover the CDR3 end, so that end is filled in from the germline J gene. The rearrangement uses TRBV7-3 and TRBJ1-2; TRBD1 might be the D (5 bases). The CDR3 spans 15 residues. Germline CDR1 reads SGHTA; CDR2 reads FQGTGA. Trimming left V 5 bases short and J 4 bases short, with 17 bases between. This CDR3 is CASSRRAGGSYGYTF. CDR3 DNA (partial): TGTGCCAGCAGCCGCCGGGCCGGGGGGAGCTATGGC.

Worth noting for this clone: The read terminates 3 residues ahead of where the CDR3 ends, so the germline J gene completes it. The chain employs TRBV18 and TRBJ1-2, with 7 nucleotides matching TRBD1. CDR1 and CDR2 from the germline V gene are KGHSH and LQKENI. The junction had 8 bases not matched to a gene; V was cut back by 2 bases and J by 5 bases. The CDR3 spans 15 residues. CDR3 bases read: TGTGCCAGCTCACCATCCTCCCGGGACAGTTATGGC. This gives the protein CASSPSSRDSYG. The entire CDR3 protein is CASSPSSRDSYGYTF.

This clone was seen many times. The read is 3 residues too short to cover the CDR3 end, so that end is filled in from the germline J gene. The chain uses TRBV6-2 or TRBV6-3 and TRBJ2-7, with a tentative D call TRBD1 (6 bases). The CDR3 runs to 16 residues. With 0 bases removed from V and 0 bases from J, the gap between germline ends came to 12 bases. CDR1 MNHEY and CDR2 SVGEGT come from the germline V gene. CDR3 bases read: TGTGCCAGCAGTTACTCCAGCAGGGGAGCCTCCTACGAG. Translating gives CASSYSSRGASYE. The complete CDR3 sequence is CASSYSSRGASYEQYF.

This clone showed up many times. The CDR3 end is not reached by the read, which stops 3 residues before it; the germline J gene fills it in. J is TRBJ2-5 and V is TRBV19, with D maybe TRBD1 (6 bases). CDR1 and CDR2 (germline): LNHDA, SQIVND (reference sequence). The CDR3 has 14 residues. Trimming removed 4 bases at V and 1 base at J, with 10 bases between. The CDR3 sequence: CASSTGATQETQYF. The sequenced part of the CDR3 DNA is TGTGCCAGTAGTACAGGGGCCACCCAAGAGACC.

This clone was recorded at least ten times. CDR3 amino acids: CASTGTIYNEQFF. CDR3 bases read: TGTGCCAGCACAGGGACAATTTACAATGAG. The chain recombines TRBV6-2 or TRBV6-3 with TRBJ2-1; D possibly corresponds to TRBD1 (6 bases). The read terminates 3 residues before the CDR3 end, so the remaining end is supplied by the germline J gene. This CDR3 comprises 13 residues. Per germline, CDR1 MNHEY and CDR2 SVGEGT. Trimming pared 7 bases from V and 4 bases from J, leaving 11 bases between.

This clone occurred a few times. The sequence runs out 3 residues before the end of the CDR3; the remainder is reconstructed from the germline J gene. The rearrangement joins TRBV30 to TRBJ1-6; TRBD1 aligns across 10 bases. Germline loops: CDR1 GTSNPN, CDR2 SVGIG (reference sequence). The CDR3 is 13 amino acids. V gave up 3 bases and J gave up 9 bases; unmatched junction bases: 2. The chain's CDR3 is CAWRTGGFSPLHF. Partial CDR3 DNA: TGTGCCTGGAGGACAGGGGGCTTTTCACCC. Variable domain in full (rest from reference TRBV30 and TRBJ1-6): SQTIHQWPATLVQPVGSPLSLECTVEGTSNPNLYWYRQAAGRGLQLLFYSVGIGQISSEVPQNLSASRPQDRQFILSSKKLLLSDSGFYLCAWRTGGFSPLHFGNGTRLTVT.

The table lists this clone with many counts. The read gets to within 3 residues of the CDR3 end, and the germline J gene fills in the rest. The chain couples TRBV20-1 to TRBJ2-5, with 12 bases aligning to TRBD2. The germline CDR1 and CDR2 sequences are DFQATT and SNEGSKA (reference sequence). CDR3 length equals 16 residues. The V gene end was trimmed by 6 bases and the J gene end by 0 bases; junction bases not matched to a gene: 8. The CDR3 bases that were read are TGCAGTGCGGAACGACTAGCGGGGGCCCACCAAGAGACC. It yields the protein CSAERLAGAHQET. The entire CDR3 reads CSAERLAGAHQETQYF.

This clone has a handful of counts. The read stops 3 residues short of the end of the CDR3; the missing end is completed from the germline J gene. The chain links TRBV7-3 to TRBJ2-3; 9 positions agree with TRBD2. V lost 3 bases, J lost 1 base, and 2 bases stayed unmatched. The CDR3 is 15 residues long. The germline V gene encodes CDR1 SGHTA and CDR2 FQGTGA. The sequenced CDR3 bases are TGTGCCAGCAGCTTTGCGGGGGGGCGCACAGATACG. Translating gives CASSFAGGRTDT. From start to end, the CDR3 is CASSFAGGRTDTQYF.

As for this clone: The read ends 3 residues before the CDR3 terminus; that terminus is restored from the germline J gene. The rearrangement links TRBV19 to TRBJ1-2; 10 nucleotides agree with TRBD1. This CDR3 has 14 amino acids. Trimming at V came to 6 bases and at J to 7 bases, leaving 8 bases not matched to a gene. CDR1 and CDR2 from the germline V gene are LNHDA and SQIVND (reference sequence). Incomplete CDR3 DNA: TGTGCCAGTAGACGGGACAGGGGCCTCTCTGGC. Translating it yields CASRRDRGLSG. The complete CDR3 reads CASRRDRGLSGYTF.

To note about this clone: Read coverage stops 3 residues before the CDR3 terminus; the germline J gene supplies the remainder. This chain links TRBV7-8 with TRBJ1-1; D is possibly TRBD1 (6 bases). The CDR3 spans 13 residues. V lost 1 base and J lost 6, with 9 bases in between. Germline V CDR1 and CDR2: SGHVS, FQNEAQ. The sequenced part of the CDR3 DNA is TGTGCCAGCAGCTTAGGGGGGCAGGCTGAA. Amino acid sequence: CASSLGGQAE. The CDR3 as a whole reads CASSLGGQAEAFF.

Details on this clone: The read comes to an end 3 residues before the CDR3 does, leaving the germline J gene to fill in the end. This chain uses TRBV7-8 with TRBJ1-5; 9 bases are shared with TRBD1. From germline, CDR1 is SGHVS and CDR2 FQNEAQ. There are 14 residues in the CDR3. The J segment lost 4 bases and the V segment lost 5 bases, leaving 3 bases of the junction unmatched. CDR3: CASSPGQGNQPQHF. The sequenced CDR3 bases are TGTGCCAGCAGCCCAGGACAGGGGAATCAGCCC.

This clone was counted at least ten times. The sequenced part of the CDR3 DNA is TGTGCCAGCAGTGAAAATCGACAGACCGGC. Translating it yields CASSENRQTG. The whole CDR3 protein reads CASSENRQTGYTF. The V and J genes are TRBV6-1 and TRBJ1-2; D may be TRBD1 (5 bases). The observed sequence ends 3 residues before the CDR3 terminus, with the missing tail filled in from the germline J gene. This CDR3 spans 13 amino acids. Germline V gives CDR1 MNHNS, CDR2 SASEGT.

With regard to this clone: Coverage ceases 3 residues before the CDR3 finishes, and the germline J gene fills in the end. This chain connects TRBV19 to TRBJ1-1; maybe TRBD1 (6 bases). The CDR3 covers 15 residues. Trimming removed 3 bases at V and 1 base at J, with 12 bases between. CDR1 is LNHDA, CDR2 SQIVND, per germline (reference sequence). CDR3 DNA, as far as it was read: TGTGCCAGTAGTATTCCAGGGACATCGAACACTGAA. It specifies CASSIPGTSNTE. The whole CDR3 reads CASSIPGTSNTEAFF.

In the case of this clone: Coverage ceases 3 residues before the CDR3 finishes, and the germline J gene fills in the end. This chain uses TRBV7-6 with TRBJ2-5, with 8 bases matching TRBD2. Germline V CDR1 and CDR2: SGHVS, FNYEAQ. V shed 5 bases and J 2 bases; nucleotides not matched to a gene: 7. The CDR3 is 15 amino acids. The DNA read from the CDR3 is TGTGCCAGCAGCACCGAACTAGCGGATCAAGAGACC. This codes for CASSTELADQET. The CDR3 reads in full as CASSTELADQETQYF.

In regard to this clone: The read halts 3 residues ahead of the CDR3 end, with the missing end drawn from the germline J gene. The gene calls are TRBV6-2 or TRBV6-3 and TRBJ1-5, with D maybe TRBD1 (5 bases). The CDR3 totals 14 residues. Germline V gene sequence: CDR1 MNHEY, CDR2 SVGEGT. V gave up 6 bases and J gave up 3 bases, with 12 bases separating them. CDR3: CASRSDSFNQPQHF. The covered CDR3 bases are TGTGCCAGCAGATCCGACAGCTTCAATCAGCCC.

A remark on this clone: The CDR3 end is not reached by the read, which stops 3 residues before it; the germline J gene fills it in. The chain uses TRBV20-1 and TRBJ2-1; 7 bases map to TRBD2. J was trimmed by 7 bases and V by 1 base; bases with no gene match: 7. Germline loops: CDR1 DFQATT, CDR2 SNEGSKA (reference sequence). This CDR3 region has 14 residues. Here the CDR3 reads CSARVGRGKNEQFF. The part of the CDR3 DNA that was read is TGCAGTGCTAGAGTCGGGCGGGGGAAGAATGAG.

This clone showed up just a few times. With the read ending 3 residues before the CDR3 end, the germline J gene is used to fill in that end. The chain couples TRBV30 to TRBJ1-2, with a weak D call TRBD1 (6 bases). This CDR3 has 13 amino acids. The V gene lost 2 bases and the J gene lost 5 bases, with 12 bases spanning the gap. CDR1 and CDR2 from the germline V gene are GTSNPN and SVGIG (reference sequence). The CDR3 protein is CAWSLDRNYGYTF. The sequenced CDR3 bases are TGTGCCTGGAGTTTGGACAGAAATTATGGC.

This clone has a handful of counts. The read is 3 residues too short to cover the CDR3 end, so that end is filled in from the germline J gene. V and J are TRBV7-8 and TRBJ2-3, with TRBD2 matching over 10 bases. The CDR3 covers 18 residues. Germline values: CDR1 SGHVS, CDR2 FQNEAQ. Trimming cost V 1 base and J 0 bases; bases outside gene matches: 7. Partial CDR3 DNA: TGTGCCAGCAGCTTAGGGGTAGCGGGGGGACCAAGCACAGATACG. It yields the protein CASSLGVAGGPSTDT. The CDR3 as a whole reads CASSLGVAGGPSTDTQYF.